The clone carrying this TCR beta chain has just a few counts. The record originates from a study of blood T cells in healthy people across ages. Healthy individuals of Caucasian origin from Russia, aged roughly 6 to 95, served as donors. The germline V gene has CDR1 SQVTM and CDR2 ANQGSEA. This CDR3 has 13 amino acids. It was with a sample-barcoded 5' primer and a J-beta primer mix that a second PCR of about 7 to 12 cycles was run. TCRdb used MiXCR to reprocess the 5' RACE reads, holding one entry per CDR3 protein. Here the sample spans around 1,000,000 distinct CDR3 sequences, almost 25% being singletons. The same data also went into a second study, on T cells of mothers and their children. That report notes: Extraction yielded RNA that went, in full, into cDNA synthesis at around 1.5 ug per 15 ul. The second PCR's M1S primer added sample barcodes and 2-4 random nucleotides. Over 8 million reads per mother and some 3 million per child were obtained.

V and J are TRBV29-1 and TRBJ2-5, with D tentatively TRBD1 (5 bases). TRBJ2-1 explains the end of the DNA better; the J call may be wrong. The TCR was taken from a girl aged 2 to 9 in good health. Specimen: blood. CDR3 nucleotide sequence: TGCAGCGTTGGCGTCCAGGGTTACAATGAGCAGTTCTTC. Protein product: CSVGVQGYNEQFF.